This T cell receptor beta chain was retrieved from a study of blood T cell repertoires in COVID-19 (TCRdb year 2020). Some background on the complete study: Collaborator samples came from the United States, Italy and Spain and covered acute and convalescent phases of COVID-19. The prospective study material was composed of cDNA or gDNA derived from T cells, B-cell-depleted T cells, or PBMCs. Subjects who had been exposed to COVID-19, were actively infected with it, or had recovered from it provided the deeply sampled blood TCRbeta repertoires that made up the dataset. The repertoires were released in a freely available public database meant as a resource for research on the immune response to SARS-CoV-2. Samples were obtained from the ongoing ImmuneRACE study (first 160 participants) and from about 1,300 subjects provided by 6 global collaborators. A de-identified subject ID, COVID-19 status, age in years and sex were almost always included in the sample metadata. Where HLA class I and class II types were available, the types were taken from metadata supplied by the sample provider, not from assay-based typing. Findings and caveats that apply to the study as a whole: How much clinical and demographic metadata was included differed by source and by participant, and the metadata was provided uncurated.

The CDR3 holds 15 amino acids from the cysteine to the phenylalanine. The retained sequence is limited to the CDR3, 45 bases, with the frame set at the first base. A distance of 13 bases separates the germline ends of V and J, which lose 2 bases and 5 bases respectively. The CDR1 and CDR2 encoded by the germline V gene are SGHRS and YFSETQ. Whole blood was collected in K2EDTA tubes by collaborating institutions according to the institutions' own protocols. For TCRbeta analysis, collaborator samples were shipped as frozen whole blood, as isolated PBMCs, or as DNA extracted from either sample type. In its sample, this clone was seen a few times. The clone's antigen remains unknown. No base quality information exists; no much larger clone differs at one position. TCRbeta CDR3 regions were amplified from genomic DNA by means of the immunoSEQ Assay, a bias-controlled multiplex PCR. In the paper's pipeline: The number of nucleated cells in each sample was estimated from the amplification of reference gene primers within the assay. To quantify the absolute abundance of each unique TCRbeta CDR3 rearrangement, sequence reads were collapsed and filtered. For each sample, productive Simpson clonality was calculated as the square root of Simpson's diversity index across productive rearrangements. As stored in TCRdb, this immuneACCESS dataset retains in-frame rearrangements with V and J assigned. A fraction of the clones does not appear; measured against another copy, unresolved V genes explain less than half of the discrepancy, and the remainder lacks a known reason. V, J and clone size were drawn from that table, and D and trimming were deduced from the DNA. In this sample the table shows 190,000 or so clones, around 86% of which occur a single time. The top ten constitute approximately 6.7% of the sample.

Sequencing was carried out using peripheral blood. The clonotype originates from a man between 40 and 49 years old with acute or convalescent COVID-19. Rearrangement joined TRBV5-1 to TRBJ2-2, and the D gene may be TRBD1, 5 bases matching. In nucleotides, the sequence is TGCGCCAGCAGCTTCGACAGCGCTGGTACCGGGGAGCTGTTTTTT. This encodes CASSFDSAGTGELFF. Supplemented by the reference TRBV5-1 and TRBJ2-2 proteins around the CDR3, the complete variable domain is KAGVTQTPRYLIKTRGQQVTLSCSPISGHRSVSWYQQTPGQGLQFLFEYFSETQRNKGNFPGRFSGRQFSNSRSEMNVSTLELGDSALYLCASSFDSAGTGELFFGEGSRLTVL.